The rows below give T cell receptor beta chains drawn from one sample of a study of blood T cells in healthy people across ages. Using its own MiXCR run on the 5' RACE reads, TCRdb lists one record per CDR3 protein. The data hold fewer than 900,000 distinct CDR3 sequences, with roughly 45% observed a single time. Sequencing was carried out using blood. The receptor source for this set is a woman between 55 and 75 years old in good health. Each CDR3 is given with its conserved first and last residue. Clone size is shown for a subset of rows, as once, few, many or a class of expanded clone.

clone_size,v_call,j_call,cdr3_aa
many,TRBV29-1,TRBJ2-3,CSVAGLVPDTQYF
many,TRBV12-3/TRBV12-4,TRBJ2-7,CASSPLAGVLYEQYF
.,TRBV6-6,TRBJ2-7,CASKHRTGVLYEQYF
.,TRBV10-3,TRBJ2-7,CAISEFQDVTYEQYF
few,TRBV6-6,TRBJ2-7,CASSYSRDPNLSYEQYF
.,TRBV7-9,TRBJ1-2,CASSYNTGDYYGYTF
.,TRBV6-5,TRBJ2-5,CASKWSGGANEQYF
.,TRBV20-1,TRBJ1-2,CSARDSGRANYGYTF
many,TRBV5-1,TRBJ2-3,CASSPGQDTDTQYF
.,TRBV6-1,TRBJ2-1,CATLGTGGAYNEQFF
.,TRBV10-1,TRBJ2-5,CASSEGTGHRGAQYF
.,TRBV29-1,TRBJ1-2,CSVEDINYGYTF
.,TRBV7-9,TRBJ1-1,CASSLEFGGFEAFF
.,TRBV9,TRBJ2-3,CASSVEGLAGGPDTQYF
.,TRBV5-1,TRBJ1-2,CASSLEHVTNYGYTF
.,TRBV6-6,TRBJ1-3,CASSWMSSGNTIYF
few,TRBV7-2,TRBJ2-5,CASSPQAGVETQYF
few,TRBV7-8,TRBJ2-1,CASSLLAGSPNEQFF
.,TRBV9,TRBJ2-7,CASSAHPGPYEQYF
many,TRBV29-1,TRBJ2-5,CSVEQQQETQYF
.,TRBV7-3,TRBJ2-5,CASSEQGAVRRETQYF
.,TRBV6-5,TRBJ2-7,CASSYSGLAGAYEQYF
.,TRBV4-2,TRBJ1-5,CASSPSPPQPQHF
.,TRBV6-5,TRBJ2-5,CASRVGTSGGETQYF
few,TRBV11-2,TRBJ1-2,CASTPDRGNYGYTF
.,TRBV29-1,TRBJ2-5,CSGRRGEETQYF
.,TRBV28,TRBJ1-2,CAGSSGVGYGYTF
.,TRBV20-1,TRBJ2-5,CSARNSQETQYF
.,TRBV10-3,TRBJ2-7,CAISESRGFVSYEQYF
.,TRBV20-1,TRBJ1-4,CSARDQGVLGEKLFF
.,TRBV7-2,TRBJ2-3,CASSPSGRARSDTQYF
.,TRBV4-2,TRBJ2-7,CASSPGRMISYEQYF
many,TRBV7-2,TRBJ2-1,CASTGAAYNEQFF
.,TRBV20-1,.,CSARTAGTQSYNEQYF
.,TRBV6-2/TRBV6-3,TRBJ2-1,CAGRTTSGVEQFF
many,TRBV20-1,TRBJ2-5,CSASLAGGAQETQYF
.,TRBV28,TRBJ2-1,CASSPEVRGNEQFF
.,TRBV12-3/TRBV12-4,TRBJ2-3,CASSLALGGTTDTQYF
.,TRBV7-3,TRBJ1-2,CASSLHGWGVDGYTF
.,TRBV7-9,TRBJ1-1,CASGRAGSLNTEAFF
many,TRBV20-1,TRBJ2-5,CSASRLGVQETQYF
few,TRBV21-1,TRBJ2-3,CASSNFPEQGGTDTQYF
.,TRBV9,TRBJ2-3,CASSVRQGRDTRYF
.,TRBV20-1,TRBJ2-3,CSAPTSGRDTQYF
many,TRBV7-2,TRBJ2-4,CASSNSGGVNIQYF
.,TRBV13,TRBJ2-7,CASSLGPTSGGDEQYF
.,TRBV18,TRBJ2-7,CASSQRTTEEQYF
.,TRBV3-1,TRBJ2-3,CASTASRPGTDTQYF